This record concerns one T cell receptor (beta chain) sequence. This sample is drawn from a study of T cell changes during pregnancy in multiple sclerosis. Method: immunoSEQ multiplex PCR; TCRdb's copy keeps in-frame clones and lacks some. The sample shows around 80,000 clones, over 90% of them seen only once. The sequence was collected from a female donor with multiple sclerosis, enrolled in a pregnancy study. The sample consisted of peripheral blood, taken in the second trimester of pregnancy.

CDR3 protein: CATSRVRETSNEQYF. The CDR3 nucleotides read TGTGCCACCAGCAGAGTACGGGAAACTTCCAACGAGCAGTACTTC. The rearrangement links TRBV15 to TRBJ2-7; D perhaps matches TRBD2 (5 bases). Per germline, CDR1 LNHNV and CDR2 YYDKDF (reference sequence). This CDR3 spans 15 amino acids. The V end lost 1 base, the J end lost 5 bases, and 15 bases lay between the germline ends.